The T cell receptor (beta chain) described here comes from a study of T cells in Graves' hyperthyroidism and ophthalmopathy. Study background: Peripheral blood was secured at the point of initial diagnosis, before any treatment. The study, taken as a whole, reports: Ophthalmopathy and stable hyperthyroidism were separated by a 13 V-J model.

There are many counts of this clonotype. As yet, its antigen is unknown. Germline assignment: CDR1 MNHNS and CDR2 SASEGT. The germline V and J ends were trimmed by 6 bases and 2 bases, with 14 bases remaining between them. The CDR3 is made up of 14 amino acids. TCR beta CDR3 sequences were amplified from RNA transcripts. The HTBI set primed first-round TCR CDR3 RT-PCR. One entry per CDR3 protein, called by TCRdb with MiXCR from the multiplex PCR reads. Of hundreds of thousands of distinct CDR3 sequences in the sample, 14% were seen once. This TCR was sampled from a woman aged 18-29 years with Graves' hyperthyroidism. V is TRBV6-1 and J is TRBJ2-7; D unresolved. The sequenced material came from blood. Written as DNA, the CDR3 is TGTGCCAGCAGAAGCGTGCTTCTCCCCTACGAGCAGTACTTC. It specifies CASRSVLLPYEQYF.